A selection of T cell receptor beta chains follows, all from one sample in a study of shared clonotypes between healthy human individuals. Here immunoSEQ multiplex PCR was the method, and the copy in TCRdb shows in-frame clones only, minus some. Of approximately 700,000 clones in the sample, around 78% were seen once. Sequencing was carried out using memory CD4+ T cells sorted from blood. All receptors come from a woman between 25 and 40 years old in good health. Both conserved end residues are part of each CDR3. D genes are given only for firm matches. Some rows have no size entry. The others give once, few or many, or a class for an expanded clone.

J | size | length | D | V | DNA | CDR3
TRBJ1-2 | - | 14 | - | TRBV5-1 | TGCGCCAGCAGCTTGGAGGGCAGGAGGTATGGCTACACCTTC | CASSLEGRRYGYTF
TRBJ2-7 | - | 15 | TRBD1 | TRBV7-2 | TGTGCCAGCAGCTTAGAGGACAGGGACAGCTACGAGCAGTACTTC | CASSLEDRDSYEQYF
TRBJ2-3 | - | 14 | - | TRBV5-1 | TGCGCCAGCAATGGGGGACGAGTCTTAGATACGCAGTATTTT | CASNGGRVLDTQYF
TRBJ2-7 | - | 14 | - | TRBV28 | TGTGCCAGCATAACCGGGAGTAGGTCCTACGAGCAGTACTTC | CASITGSRSYEQYF
TRBJ2-7 | - | 14 | - | TRBV4-1 | TGCGCCAGCAGCCAAGTATTAGGCGAGTCCGAGCAGTACTTC | CASSQVLGESEQYF
TRBJ1-2 | - | 12 | TRBD1 | TRBV6-5 | TGTGCCAGCACGGACAGGATATATGGCTACACCTTC | CASTDRIYGYTF
TRBJ2-1 | - | 15 | TRBD2 | TRBV29-1 | TGCAGCGTTGAAGATTCCCCTAGCGGGAGGGGTGAGCAGTTCTTC | CSVEDSPSGRGEQFF
TRBJ1-2 | - | 13 | - | TRBV7-9 | TGTGCCAGCAGCTTCACACAGGATGACGGCTACACCTTC | CASSFTQDDGYTF
TRBJ2-7 | few | 16 | TRBD2 | TRBV30 | TGTGCCTGGAGTCCAAATACCGGGACTAGCGGCTACGAGCAGTACTTC | CAWSPNTGTSGYEQYF
TRBJ2-7 | once | 12 | - | TRBV19 | TGTGCCAGTAGTATAACCCTAAAGTGCCAGTACTTC | CASSITLKCQYF
TRBJ2-1 | - | 12 | - | TRBV5-8 | TGTGCCAGCAGGTTCTCCTACAATGAGCAGTTCTTC | CASRFSYNEQFF
TRBJ1-3 | - | 14 | - | TRBV19 | TGTGCCAGTAGTCCGGACAGCTCTGGAAACACCATATATTTT | CASSPDSSGNTIYF
TRBJ1-1 | once | 15 | - | TRBV30 | TGTGCCTACACAAGACAGTTAAGTATGAACACTGAAGCTTTCTTT | CAYTRQLSMNTEAFF
TRBJ1-1 | - | 14 | - | TRBV19 | TGTGCCAGTACCCCCCTCGGGGGGACCACTGAAGCTTTCTTT | CASTPLGGTTEAFF
TRBJ2-2 | - | 17 | - | TRBV7-6 | TGTGCCAGCAGCGGCTATTTAGGAGAGTTGGACACCGGGGAGCTGTTTTTT | CASSGYLGELDTGELFF
TRBJ2-7 | - | 16 | TRBD1 | TRBV11-2 | TGTGCCAGCAGCTTAGGAAGGGGGACAGGTCGGTACGAGCAGTACTTC | CASSLGRGTGRYEQYF
TRBJ2-7 | few | 12 | - | TRBV30 | - | CAWSTSGYEQYF
TRBJ2-7 | - | 13 | - | TRBV6-1 | TGTGCCAGCAGTGGACAGAGTACCTACGAGCAGTACTTC | CASSGQSTYEQYF
TRBJ1-5 | - | 14 | - | TRBV7-2 | TGTGCCAGCAGCGCGACAGGCACCAATCAGCCCCAGCATTTT | CASSATGTNQPQHF
TRBJ2-7 | - | 11 | - | TRBV10-3 | TGTGCCATCAGGGACCACCTAGAGCAGTACTTC | CAIRDHLEQYF
TRBJ2-1 | - | 15 | TRBD2 | TRBV6-5 | TGTGCCAGCAGGGAGCGGGATGCCGCCTACAATGAGCAGTTCTTC | CASRERDAAYNEQFF
TRBJ1-1 | once | 13 | - | TRBV2 | TGTGCCAGCAGTGATCCGCTGAACACTGAAGCTTTCTTT | CASSDPLNTEAFF
TRBJ2-5 | - | 15 | - | TRBV29-1 | TGCAGCGTACGCGCCGACCGGGACATCGGACGGACCCAGTACTTC | CSVRADRDIGRTQYF
TRBJ2-1 | - | 14 | - | TRBV5-1 | TGCGCCAGCAGAAATGCAGAAACTTACAATGAGCAGTTCTTC | CASRNAETYNEQFF
TRBJ2-3 | - | 14 | - | TRBV11-2 | TGTGCCAGCAGCTTCAACCTCGGGGCAGATACGCAGTATTTT | CASSFNLGADTQYF
TRBJ2-1 | many | 12 | - | TRBV6-1 | TGTGCCAGCAGTGGAGGCCACAATGAGCAGTTCTTC | CASSGGHNEQFF
TRBJ2-1 | - | 15 | - | TRBV28 | TGTGCCAGCAGTTCCCCCGTAGCCGCCTCCAATGAGCAGTTCTTC | CASSSPVAASNEQFF
TRBJ1-5 | - | 12 | - | TRBV19 | TGTGCCAGTCACGACAGAAATCAGCCCCAGCATTTT | CASHDRNQPQHF
TRBJ1-1 | few | 14 | TRBD1 | TRBV11-2 | TGTGCCAGCAGCCCCCAGGGGGCGGTGACTGAAGCTTTCTTT | CASSPQGAVTEAFF
TRBJ2-7 | once | 11 | - | TRBV28 | TGTGCCAGCGGGCTTAGGGACGAGCAGTACTTC | CASGLRDEQYF
TRBJ2-7 | few | 15 | TRBD2 | TRBV11-2 | TGTGCCAGCAGCTTATTTACGGCGGGAGGCAACGAGCAGTACTTC | CASSLFTAGGNEQYF
TRBJ1-4 | few | 13 | TRBD1 | TRBV30 | TGTGCCTGGAGTGGACAGGGAGGCGAAAAACTGTTTTTT | CAWSGQGGEKLFF
TRBJ2-3 | - | 16 | TRBD1 | TRBV7-6 | TGTGCCAGCAGGCCTGTATACAGGGGCTTAACAGATACGCAGTATTTT | CASRPVYRGLTDTQYF